This TCR beta chain stems from a study of beta chain features in type 1 diabetes. Study context: Comparable age, gender and cell yields were observed in patients relative to healthy donors. Study results and caveats: Because the template was cDNA, high-expressing cells might be over-represented.

This clone was observed a handful of times. The antigen is unknown. Markers CD45RO/CCR7/CD25/CD127/CD95/CD27 served to sort CD4+ naive, central memory, regulatory and stem cell-like memory cells. As every portion of the isolated RNA was reverse transcribed, the sequencing read expressed TCRB transcripts. The table came from immunoSEQ multiplex PCR; TCRdb's copy has only in-frame clones and leaves some out. The table shows approximately 170,000 clones, with just over 9% occurring only once. Material: central memory CD4+ T cells from blood. The receptor was derived from a woman aged 18-29 years in good health.

CDR3 amino acids: CASSPRTETYEQYF. The CDR3 DNA reads as TGTGCCAGCTCACCGAGGACTGAAACCTACGAGCAGTACTTC. V gene TRBV18 combines with J gene TRBJ2-7; TRBD2 is a possible D gene (5 bases). The CDR3 spans 14 residues. The ends were cut back, 3 bases at V and 2 bases at J, with 11 bases in the middle. The germline CDR1 and CDR2 sequences are KGHSH and LQKENI. Full variable domain (rest looked up from reference TRBV18 and TRBJ2-7): NAGVMQNPRHLVRRRGQEARLRCSPMKGHSHVYWYRQLPEEGLKFMVYLQKENIIDESGMPKERFSAEFPKEGPSILRIQQVVRGDSAAYFCASSPRTETYEQYFGPGTRLTVT.